A selection of T cell receptor beta chains follows, all from one sample in a study of blood T cell repertoires in COVID-19. Generated by immunoSEQ multiplex PCR, the TCRdb table keeps only in-frame clones and is missing some. Among 150,000 to 200,000 clones, about 91% were seen once, and the ten largest hold about 0.77%. What was sequenced was PBMCs or T cells enriched from blood (not recorded which). Every receptor here comes from a woman under 30 who had recovered from COVID-19. CDR3s include the opening cysteine and the closing phenylalanine or tryptophan. Each record gives: J gene, D gene, clone size, V gene, CDR3 protein, CDR3 DNA. The D gene is left open where the match is weak. Size tells how often a clone was seen (once, few, many) or the class of an expanded clone, and some rows leave it out.

J: TRBJ1-3; D: TRBD1; size: NA; V: TRBV2; CDR3: CASTRTGAGNTIYF; DNA: TGTGCCAGCACTCGGACAGGGGCTGGAAACACCATATATTTT
J: TRBJ1-5; D: TRBD1; size: NA; V: TRBV19; CDR3: CASSSGQGYQPQHF; DNA: TGTGCCAGTAGTTCGGGACAGGGGTATCAGCCCCAGCATTTT
J: TRBJ2-7; D: NA; size: once; V: TRBV27; CDR3: CASSSLVAETRYEQYF; DNA: TGTGCCAGCAGTTCCTTGGTGGCCGAGACTCGATACGAGCAGTACTTC
J: TRBJ1-5; D: TRBD1; size: NA; V: TRBV28; CDR3: CASRTGASNQPQHF; DNA: TGTGCCAGCAGGACAGGGGCTAGCAATCAGCCCCAGCATTTT
J: TRBJ2-2; D: NA; size: few; V: TRBV6-2/TRBV6-3; CDR3: CASSYGPGANTGELFF; DNA: TGTGCCAGCAGTTACGGGCCCGGGGCGAACACCGGGGAGCTGTTTTTT
J: TRBJ1-4; D: TRBD1; size: NA; V: TRBV18; CDR3: CASSPNRGTNEKLFF; DNA: TGTGCCAGCTCACCGAACAGGGGCACTAATGAAAAACTGTTTTTT
J: TRBJ2-4; D: NA; size: NA; V: TRBV28; CDR3: CASRDGPPGGADIQYF; DNA: TGTGCCAGCAGGGACGGCCCCCCCGGCGGGGCTGACATTCAGTACTTC
J: TRBJ2-7; D: NA; size: NA; V: TRBV9; CDR3: CASSVGTGREQYF; DNA: TGTGCCAGCAGCGTCGGTACAGGGCGCGAGCAGTACTTC
J: TRBJ1-1; D: NA; size: NA; V: TRBV28; CDR3: CASIQGSRTEAFF; DNA: TGTGCCAGCATCCAGGGATCGAGGACTGAAGCTTTCTTT
J: TRBJ2-3; D: NA; size: NA; V: TRBV5-4; CDR3: CASSLDMVADTQYF; DNA: TGTGCCAGCAGCTTGGACATGGTCGCAGATACGCAGTATTTT
J: TRBJ1-6; D: NA; size: NA; V: TRBV27; CDR3: CASSRKLTPGSSYNSPLHF; DNA: TGTGCCAGCAGCCGTAAACTAACGCCGGGAAGCTCCTATAATTCACCCCTCCACTTT
J: TRBJ1-4; D: NA; size: NA; V: TRBV5-1; CDR3: CASSLDGRPNEKLFF; DNA: TGCGCCAGCAGCTTGGATGGGAGACCTAATGAAAAACTGTTTTTT
J: TRBJ2-6; D: NA; size: NA; V: TRBV7-8; CDR3: CASSLKASGKLSQREGANVLTF; DNA: TGTGCCAGCAGCTTAAAAGCGTCCGGGAAACTTAGCCAGCGCGAGGGGGCCAACGTCCTGACTTTC
J: TRBJ1-5; D: NA; size: NA; V: TRBV11-2; CDR3: CASSEGGTWGQPQHF; DNA: TGTGCCAGCAGCGAGGGCGGTACATGGGGACAGCCCCAGCATTTT
J: TRBJ1-1; D: TRBD1; size: NA; V: TRBV14; CDR3: CASSQNRGQNTEAFF; DNA: TGTGCCAGCAGCCAAAATAGGGGGCAGAACACTGAAGCTTTCTTT
J: TRBJ2-2; D: NA; size: NA; V: TRBV28; CDR3: CASRRPQGGGNTGELFF; DNA: TGTGCCAGCAGACGACCACAGGGAGGGGGGAACACCGGGGAGCTGTTTTTT
J: TRBJ1-1; D: NA; size: NA; V: TRBV5-1; CDR3: CASSLGPMNTEAFF; DNA: TGCGCCAGCAGCTTGGGGCCCATGAACACTGAAGCTTTCTTT
J: TRBJ2-1; D: NA; size: NA; V: TRBV5-1; CDR3: CASSSTQGYEQFF; DNA: TGCGCCAGCAGCTCCACCCAGGGGTATGAGCAGTTCTTC
J: TRBJ2-2; D: NA; size: NA; V: TRBV3-1/TRBV3-2; CDR3: CASSFTRTGELFF; DNA: TGTGCCAGCAGCTTCACTCGAACCGGGGAGCTGTTTTTT
J: TRBJ2-3; D: TRBD2; size: NA; V: TRBV2; CDR3: CASSGLAGGQDTQYF; DNA: TGTGCCAGCAGTGGACTAGCGGGAGGCCAAGATACGCAGTATTTT
J: TRBJ2-1; D: TRBD2; size: NA; V: TRBV27; CDR3: CASSFDDAGREQFF; DNA: TGTGCCAGCAGTTTCGATGACGCCGGGAGGGAGCAGTTCTTC
J: TRBJ2-3; D: TRBD1; size: NA; V: TRBV19; CDR3: CASSRLQGRFSTDTQYF; DNA: TGTGCCAGTAGCCGCCTACAGGGGCGGTTCAGCACAGATACGCAGTATTTT
J: TRBJ2-6; D: NA; size: NA; V: TRBV12-5; CDR3: CASGYLSGANVLTF; DNA: TGTGCTAGTGGTTACCTATCTGGGGCCAACGTCCTGACTTTC
J: TRBJ2-7; D: NA; size: NA; V: TRBV4-2; CDR3: CASSQVSQDIYEQYF; DNA: TGTGCCAGCAGCCAAGTGTCTCAGGACATCTACGAGCAGTACTTC
J: TRBJ1-5; D: TRBD1; size: NA; V: TRBV2; CDR3: CASSAGQPGQPQHF; DNA: TGTGCCAGCAGCGCGGGACAGCCGGGTCAGCCCCAGCATTTT
J: TRBJ2-3; D: TRBD2; size: NA; V: TRBV6-6; CDR3: CASRPPSGRTDTQYF; DNA: TGTGCCAGCAGGCCTCCTAGCGGGAGGACAGATACGCAGTATTTT
J: TRBJ2-7; D: NA; size: NA; V: TRBV27; CDR3: CASSHGTHTSYEQYF; DNA: TGTGCCAGCAGCCACGGGACTCACACTTCCTACGAGCAGTACTTC
J: TRBJ2-7; D: NA; size: NA; V: TRBV3-1/TRBV3-2; CDR3: CASSRGLTYEQYF; DNA: TGTGCCAGCAGCCGGGGCCTCACATACGAGCAGTACTTC
J: TRBJ1-3; D: TRBD1; size: once; V: TRBV5-4; CDR3: CARSWGGRGPGNTIYF; DNA: TGTGCCCGCAGCTGGGGGGGCAGGGGGCCTGGAAACACCATATATTTT
J: TRBJ1-5; D: TRBD1; size: NA; V: TRBV19; CDR3: CASKNRDRGLPQHF; DNA: TGTGCCAGTAAAAACCGGGACAGGGGGCTGCCCCAGCATTTT
J: TRBJ2-3; D: NA; size: NA; V: TRBV7-9; CDR3: CASSFLDSPTDTQYF; DNA: TGTGCCAGCAGCTTCTTAGACAGTCCCACAGATACGCAGTATTTT
J: TRBJ2-1; D: TRBD2; size: NA; V: TRBV7-8; CDR3: CASSLILAGNEQFF; DNA: TGTGCCAGCAGCTTAATTCTAGCGGGCAATGAGCAGTTCTTC
J: TRBJ2-7; D: NA; size: NA; V: TRBV18; CDR3: CASSPSRRSEQYF; DNA: TGTGCCAGCTCACCATCGAGGAGGTCCGAGCAGTACTTC
J: TRBJ1-4; D: NA; size: NA; V: TRBV2; CDR3: CASSEGRSYEKLFF; DNA: TGTGCCAGCAGTGAGGGGCGGAGCTATGAAAAACTGTTTTTT
J: TRBJ2-1; D: NA; size: once; V: TRBV20-1; CDR3: CSAGTSPWWIF; DNA: TGCAGTGCTGGGACTTCCCCCTGGTGGATCTTC
J: TRBJ2-2; D: TRBD2; size: NA; V: TRBV7-9; CDR3: CATGLGAGELFF; DNA: TGTGCCACCGGACTAGGAGCCGGGGAGCTGTTTTTT
J: TRBJ2-7; D: NA; size: NA; V: TRBV6-2/TRBV6-3; CDR3: CASSFLSEQYF; DNA: TGTGCCAGCAGTTTCTTGTCCGAGCAGTACTTC
J: TRBJ2-5; D: NA; size: NA; V: TRBV5-1; CDR3: CASSPSLARQTQYF; DNA: TGCGCCAGCAGCCCCTCACTAGCCCGTCAGACCCAGTACTTC
J: TRBJ1-4; D: NA; size: NA; V: TRBV11-2; CDR3: CASSARGFLHEKLFF; DNA: TGTGCCAGCAGCGCCCGAGGGTTTCTTCATGAAAAACTGTTTTTT
J: TRBJ1-3; D: NA; size: once; V: TRBV18; CDR3: CASSPLSNSGNTIYF; DNA: TGTGCCAGCTCACCACTGTCCAACTCTGGAAACACCATATATTTT
J: TRBJ1-1; D: NA; size: NA; V: TRBV10-1; CDR3: CASSVGQNTEAFF; DNA: TGCGCCAGCAGTGTGGGCCAGAACACTGAAGCTTTCTTT
J: TRBJ2-1; D: NA; size: NA; V: TRBV9; CDR3: CASSQRGGNEQFF; DNA: TGTGCCAGCAGCCAACGAGGTGGCAATGAGCAGTTCTTC
J: TRBJ2-3; D: NA; size: NA; V: TRBV7-9; CDR3: CASRYFRRASTDTQYF; DNA: TGTGCCAGCAGGTATTTCCGGCGGGCTAGCACAGATACGCAGTATTTT
J: TRBJ1-4; D: NA; size: NA; V: TRBV6-5; CDR3: CASSWGPNNEKLFF; DNA: TGTGCCAGCAGTTGGGGCCCTAATAATGAAAAACTGTTTTTT
J: TRBJ2-2; D: TRBD1; size: once; V: TRBV2; CDR3: CASSLPGQGLAITGELFF; DNA: TGTGCCAGCAGTTTACCGGGACAGGGTTTGGCGATCACCGGGGAGCTGTTTTTT
J: TRBJ1-1; D: TRBD1; size: once; V: TRBV5-1; CDR3: CASSLGTGATEAFF; DNA: TGCGCCAGCAGCTTGGGAACAGGGGCCACTGAAGCTTTCTTT
J: TRBJ1-4; D: NA; size: NA; V: TRBV19; CDR3: CASSMRGLGGYNEKLFF; DNA: TGTGCCAGTAGTATGCGGGGGTTGGGGGGCTATAATGAAAAACTGTTTTTT
J: TRBJ2-3; D: NA; size: NA; V: TRBV28; CDR3: CASGVGGSTDTQYF; DNA: TGTGCCAGCGGGGTCGGGGGTAGCACAGATACGCAGTATTTT
J: TRBJ2-2; D: NA; size: NA; V: TRBV29-1; CDR3: CSVEGSGVRTGELFF; DNA: TGCAGCGTTGAGGGGTCGGGAGTTCGCACCGGGGAGCTGTTTTTT
J: TRBJ2-1; D: NA; size: NA; V: TRBV5-1; CDR3: CASSLVQGVYNEQFF; DNA: TGCGCCAGCAGCTTGGTACAGGGAGTGTACAATGAGCAGTTCTTC
J: TRBJ2-1; D: TRBD1; size: NA; V: TRBV29-1; CDR3: CSANSGQGYNEQFF; DNA: TGCAGCGCCAACTCGGGACAGGGTTACAATGAGCAGTTCTTC
J: TRBJ1-2; D: TRBD1; size: NA; V: TRBV28; CDR3: CASSLGGQGSYGYTF; DNA: TGTGCCAGCAGTTTGGGGGGACAGGGGTCCTATGGCTACACCTTC
J: TRBJ2-5; D: NA; size: NA; V: TRBV27; CDR3: CASSPGLTGTQYF; DNA: TGTGCCAGCAGTCCCGGACTGACTGGGACCCAGTACTTC
J: TRBJ1-3; D: NA; size: NA; V: TRBV7-2; CDR3: CASSLAPGSSGNTIYF; DNA: TGTGCCAGCAGCTTAGCCCCAGGATCCTCTGGAAACACCATATATTTT